These T cell receptor beta chains were read from a single sample in a study of naive and memory T cell subsets. Each CDR3 protein is one row after TCRdb ran MiXCR on the UMI-ligation and nested PCR reads. The sample holds more than 120,000 distinct CDR3 sequences, around 21% seen once. The material sequenced was naive CD8+ T cells from blood. All receptors come from a human donor in good health. CDR3s include the opening cysteine and the closing phenylalanine or tryptophan. D genes are given only for firm matches. Size is stated for part of the rows, as once, few or many counts, or as a class when the clone is expanded.

abundance: few
v_gene: TRBV28
j_gene: TRBJ2-4
d_gene: TRBD1
CDR3nt: TGTGCCAGCAGTCACCCGAGACAGGGGGGCAAAAACATTCAGTACTTC
CDR3aa: CASSHPRQGGKNIQYF

abundance: -
v_gene: TRBV29-1
j_gene: TRBJ2-2
d_gene: TRBD2
CDR3nt: TGCAGCGTCGTACTAGCGGGCCCCGCGAACACCGGGGAGCTGTTTTTT
CDR3aa: CSVVLAGPANTGELFF

abundance: -
v_gene: TRBV29-1
j_gene: TRBJ1-1
d_gene: -
CDR3nt: TGCAGCGTTGAAGATCACGGGGGCCTGGGCACTGAAGCTTTCTTT
CDR3aa: CSVEDHGGLGTEAFF

abundance: -
v_gene: TRBV6-1
j_gene: TRBJ2-5
d_gene: -
CDR3nt: TGTGCCAGCAGGTATCTGGAGACCCAGTACTTC
CDR3aa: CASRYLETQYF

abundance: few
v_gene: TRBV28
j_gene: TRBJ1-1
d_gene: -
CDR3nt: TGTGCCAGCAGTTTACCGGGGGCTGTCACTGAAGCTTTCTTT
CDR3aa: CASSLPGAVTEAFF

abundance: few
v_gene: TRBV27
j_gene: TRBJ2-7
d_gene: -
CDR3nt: TGTGCCAGCAGGGCAGCCGGGAGCCCCTCCGAGCAGTACTTC
CDR3aa: CASRAAGSPSEQYF

abundance: few
v_gene: TRBV27
j_gene: TRBJ1-3
d_gene: TRBD1
CDR3nt: TGTGCCAGCAGTTTAAAGGGGGCAGGTTCTGGAAACACCATATATTTT
CDR3aa: CASSLKGAGSGNTIYF

abundance: -
v_gene: TRBV6-5
j_gene: TRBJ2-7
d_gene: TRBD1
CDR3nt: TGTGCCAGCAGTTACTCGATCCAGGGGGCGGGTGAGCAGTACTTC
CDR3aa: CASSYSIQGAGEQYF

abundance: -
v_gene: TRBV14
j_gene: TRBJ2-7
d_gene: TRBD1
CDR3nt: TGTGCCAGCAGCCACCCTGGGACAGGCCGCTCCTACGAGCAGTACTTC
CDR3aa: CASSHPGTGRSYEQYF

abundance: few
v_gene: TRBV6-1
j_gene: TRBJ1-1
d_gene: TRBD1
CDR3nt: TGTGCCAGCAGGGAGTCGATTATACAGGGGGCACCTATAGAAGCTTTCTTT
CDR3aa: CASRESIIQGAPIEAFF

abundance: few
v_gene: TRBV9
j_gene: TRBJ1-1
d_gene: -
CDR3nt: TGTGCCAGCAGCGTTCAGGGGAGGACTGAAGCTTTCTTT
CDR3aa: CASSVQGRTEAFF

abundance: -
v_gene: TRBV25-1
j_gene: TRBJ1-2
d_gene: -
CDR3nt: TGTGCCAGCAGTGGTGGTGGGGGAGGCTATGGCTACACCTTC
CDR3aa: CASSGGGGGYGYTF

abundance: few
v_gene: TRBV28
j_gene: TRBJ1-5
d_gene: TRBD1
CDR3nt: TGTGCCAGCAGTGATGCAGACAGGGGGCGTCAGCCCCAGCATTTT
CDR3aa: CASSDADRGRQPQHF

abundance: few
v_gene: TRBV4-2
j_gene: TRBJ1-2
d_gene: TRBD1
CDR3nt: TGTGCCAGCAGCCAAGACAGGGGGTTGTATGGCTACACCTTC
CDR3aa: CASSQDRGLYGYTF

abundance: -
v_gene: TRBV9
j_gene: TRBJ2-2
d_gene: -
CDR3nt: TGTGCCAGCAGCGGACAGGGACTACAAGATTCCGGGGAGCTGTTTTTT
CDR3aa: CASSGQGLQDSGELFF

abundance: few
v_gene: TRBV6-5
j_gene: TRBJ2-1
d_gene: -
CDR3nt: TGTGCCAGCAGTTACGGTGTGAACTTGGGGGAGCAGTTCTTC
CDR3aa: CASSYGVNLGEQFF

abundance: few
v_gene: TRBV11-2
j_gene: TRBJ2-5
d_gene: -
CDR3nt: TGTGCCAGCAGCCCTATGCCCCAAGAGACCCAGTACTTC
CDR3aa: CASSPMPQETQYF

abundance: -
v_gene: TRBV28
j_gene: TRBJ1-2
d_gene: -
CDR3nt: TGTGCCAGCAGTCTTACGGTGTCCTCCTATGGCTACACCTTC
CDR3aa: CASSLTVSSYGYTF

abundance: -
v_gene: TRBV12-3/TRBV12-4
j_gene: TRBJ1-1
d_gene: -
CDR3nt: TGTGCCAGCAGTCCAGGGTTTTTTGGGAACACTGAAGCTTTCTTT
CDR3aa: CASSPGFFGNTEAFF

abundance: -
v_gene: TRBV29-1
j_gene: TRBJ2-5
d_gene: TRBD2
CDR3nt: TGCAGCGTTGAACTAGCGGGAGAAAGACAAGAGACCCAGTACTTC
CDR3aa: CSVELAGERQETQYF

abundance: few
v_gene: TRBV15
j_gene: TRBJ1-5
d_gene: TRBD1
CDR3nt: TGTGCCACCAGCATCTACCGGGACAGGGAAGGGCCCCAGCATTTT
CDR3aa: CATSIYRDREGPQHF

abundance: few
v_gene: TRBV20-1
j_gene: TRBJ2-7
d_gene: -
CDR3nt: TGCAGTGCTTATTCAGGGTTTAGCTCCTACGAGCAGTACTTC
CDR3aa: CSAYSGFSSYEQYF

abundance: -
v_gene: TRBV28
j_gene: TRBJ2-1
d_gene: TRBD2
CDR3nt: TGTGCCAGCGGAAATAAGTGGAGGGAGGGCCGTAATGAGCAGTTCTTC
CDR3aa: CASGNKWREGRNEQFF

abundance: -
v_gene: TRBV5-6
j_gene: TRBJ1-5
d_gene: -
CDR3nt: TGTGCCAGCAGCTTGGGGGAAGGGCTCAATCAGCCCCAGCATTTT
CDR3aa: CASSLGEGLNQPQHF

abundance: -
v_gene: TRBV3-1
j_gene: TRBJ2-5
d_gene: -
CDR3nt: TGTGCCAGCAGCCAAGAACAGACCGAAAACCAAGAGACCCAGTACTTC
CDR3aa: CASSQEQTENQETQYF

abundance: -
v_gene: TRBV10-3
j_gene: TRBJ1-1
d_gene: -
CDR3nt: TGTGCCATCAGTGAGTTTGGGGGCACTGAAGCTTTCTTT
CDR3aa: CAISEFGGTEAFF

abundance: -
v_gene: TRBV7-2
j_gene: TRBJ2-3
d_gene: -
CDR3nt: TGTGCCTCAGGTCAGATCACAGATACGCAGTATTTT
CDR3aa: CASGQITDTQYF

abundance: -
v_gene: TRBV10-3
j_gene: TRBJ2-7
d_gene: -
CDR3nt: TGTGCCATCAGTGAACGGGAATCTGGCGAGCAGTACTTC
CDR3aa: CAISERESGEQYF

abundance: -
v_gene: TRBV6-6
j_gene: TRBJ2-1
d_gene: -
CDR3nt: TGTGCCAGCAGAGATACCAGCAGGGAGCAGTTCTTC
CDR3aa: CASRDTSREQFF

abundance: -
v_gene: TRBV3-1
j_gene: TRBJ2-3
d_gene: -
CDR3nt: TGTGCCAGCGGCGGGGTCGTGAACACAGATACGCAGTATTTT
CDR3aa: CASGGVVNTDTQYF

abundance: -
v_gene: TRBV29-1
j_gene: TRBJ2-7
d_gene: TRBD2
CDR3nt: TGCAGCGTTTTCTATAGCGGGGAGCCAAGGGAGCAGTACTTC
CDR3aa: CSVFYSGEPREQYF

abundance: -
v_gene: TRBV29-1
j_gene: TRBJ2-1
d_gene: TRBD2
CDR3nt: TGCAGCGTTGTCGGTTTGAGACTAGCGGCCGACAATGAGCAGTTCTTC
CDR3aa: CSVVGLRLAADNEQFF

abundance: many
v_gene: TRBV12-3/TRBV12-4
j_gene: TRBJ2-1
d_gene: TRBD1
CDR3nt: TGTGCCAGCAGTTCCGGGACAGGGCCCTACAATGAGCAGTTCTTC
CDR3aa: CASSSGTGPYNEQFF

abundance: few
v_gene: TRBV12-3/TRBV12-4
j_gene: TRBJ2-3
d_gene: TRBD2
CDR3nt: TGTGCCAGCAGTTTAGTGGGGGGGGGAGCGCAGTATTTT
CDR3aa: CASSLVGGGAQYF

abundance: -
v_gene: TRBV5-1
j_gene: TRBJ2-5
d_gene: TRBD1
CDR3nt: TGCGCCAGCAGCCCCGACAGGGTCGAAGAGACCCAGTACTTC
CDR3aa: CASSPDRVEETQYF

abundance: -
v_gene: TRBV20-1
j_gene: TRBJ2-2
d_gene: -
CDR3nt: TGCAGTGCTAGGCGATCTGACACCGGGGAGCTGTTTTTT
CDR3aa: CSARRSDTGELFF

abundance: many
v_gene: TRBV29-1
j_gene: TRBJ2-7
d_gene: TRBD1
CDR3nt: TGCAGCGTTGTATCTCCGGGACAGGGCTACGAGCAGTACTTC
CDR3aa: CSVVSPGQGYEQYF